The entry below describes one TCR beta chain. The sample comes from a study of cytomegalovirus exposure and HLA in healthy donors. The study ran its PCR with 60 Vbeta and 13 Jbeta primers. Using immunoSEQ multiplex PCR, the repertoire was profiled, and TCRdb retains in-frame clones only, with some absent. Found here are 150,000 or so clones, 75% of them singletons; the top ten hold about 6.4%. This TCR derives from a man aged 30-40 years in good health and CMV-seronegative. Sequencing input: PBMCs.

CDR3 protein: CSATLQGVGNTIYF. As DNA, the CDR3 is TGCAGCGCCACACTACAGGGTGTCGGAAACACCATATATTTT. V gene TRBV29-1 combines with J gene TRBJ1-3; a possible D gene is TRBD1 (6 bases). The CDR3 is made up of 14 amino acids. Trimming removed 7 bases from V and 4 bases from J, with 17 bases in between. Per germline, CDR1 SQVTM and CDR2 ANQGSEA.